This record covers a single T cell receptor (beta chain). All TRB cDNA libraries came from 5' RACE performed with UMI labels. After re-calling the 5' RACE reads, TCRdb lists one entry per CDR3 protein, DNA absent. The listing contains 45,000 to 75,000 distinct CDR3 sequences. The sample comes from a study of CXCR3-negative and CXCR3-positive naive CD8 T cells. The germline gives CDR1 MRHNA, CDR2 SNTAGT. This CDR3 has 15 amino acids. This TCR derives from a human donor in good health. Some clones in this sample may be carry-over from other donors' samples. This chain connects TRBV6-4 to TRBJ2-1; as DNA is missing, the TRBD1 call by TCRdb cannot be tested. Source material: naive CXCR3- CD8+ T cells from blood. Regarding subset: CD45RO-CCR7+CD27+CD95- naive CD8+ T cells lacking CXCR3 (TNR3-). CDR3 protein: CASSAGDRDFDEEFF.